The source of this T cell receptor beta chain is a study of blood T cell repertoires in COVID-19. Turning to the study itself: Sites across the United States, Italy and Spain contributed samples from acute and convalescent COVID-19. From T cells, B-cell-depleted T cells, or PBMCs came the material, which was cDNA or gDNA.

Study processing details: Amplification of reference gene primers was used by the study to estimate nucleated cell counts. TCRdb keeps only in-frame clones here, not all; method: immunoSEQ multiplex PCR. D and trimming were read from the DNA, whereas the V and J calls and clone size are those reported in that table. The sample holds tens of thousands of clones; about 83% are singletons and the top ten take around 3.3%. The V end was cut by 5 bases, the J end by 5 bases, with 23 bases between. Looked up from germline, CDR1 is SGHAT and CDR2 is FQNNGV. The CDR3 extends over 17 amino acids. The source material was peripheral blood. This TCR was sampled from a man in his fifties with acute or convalescent COVID-19. The chain links TRBV11-2 to TRBJ2-3, with D perhaps TRBD2 (5 bases). The CDR3 nucleotides are TGTGCCAGCAGCCCCAACGCCCTAGCCGCACTTGGAGATACGCAGTATTTT. Protein sequence: CASSPNALAALGDTQYF.